The next 28 T cell receptor beta chains were all read from a single sample in a study of T cell changes during pregnancy in multiple sclerosis. Produced via immunoSEQ multiplex PCR; TCRdb's table is partial and in-frame only. The data contain about 44,000 clones, 95% to 96% of them singletons. Specimen: peripheral blood, collected in the second trimester of pregnancy. These receptors all come from a female donor with multiple sclerosis, enrolled in a pregnancy study.

The chain couples TRBV2 to TRBJ2-7, with TRBD1 as a possible D gene (6 bases). The V gene lost 1 base and the J gene lost 6 bases, with 19 bases spanning the gap. Germline V gives CDR1 SNHLY, CDR2 FYNNEI. The CDR3 spans 16 residues. CDR3 protein: CASSEVAGVFSGEQYF. CDR3 in DNA: TGTGCCAGCAGTGAAGTAGCAGGGGTCTTCTCGGGCGAGCAGTACTTC.

The chain links TRBV28 to TRBJ1-5; possible D gene TRBD1, 5 bases. CDR3 length: 16 amino acids. V lost 6 bases, J lost 4 bases, and 19 bases lay in between. From germline, CDR1 is MDHEN and CDR2 SYDVKM. CDR3 loop: CASRAPGGGRNQPQHF. CDR3 nucleotide sequence: TGTGCCAGCAGGGCGCCGGGGGGGGGAAGAAATCAGCCCCAGCATTTT.

The rearrangement links TRBV19 to TRBJ2-5; 8 nucleotides agree with TRBD1. The junction had 15 bases not matched to a gene; V was cut back by 3 bases and J by 3 bases. The germline CDR1 and CDR2 sequences are LNHDA and SQIVND (reference sequence). This CDR3 is 18 amino acids long. CDR3 loop: CASSIILGYQGAKETQYF. DNA of the CDR3: TGTGCCAGTAGTATTATTTTGGGGTACCAGGGGGCGAAAGAGACCCAGTACTTC.

The chain couples TRBV29-1 to TRBJ2-7, with D tentatively TRBD2 (5 bases). Germline-derived CDR1 and CDR2 are SQVTM and ANQGSEA. V lost 4 bases, J lost 0 bases, and 7 bases lay in between. CDR3 length: 12 amino acids. CDR3 DNA: TGCAGCGTTGGAGGGAACTCCTACGAGCAGTACTTC. It codes for CSVGGNSYEQYF.

The V call is TRBV6-1, the J call TRBJ1-4; 7 bases map to TRBD1. This CDR3 comprises 14 residues. The germline V gene has CDR1 MNHNS and CDR2 SASEGT. V lost 6 bases, J lost 7 bases, and 8 bases stayed unmatched. In DNA form, the CDR3 reads TGTGCCAGCAGATATTATCGACAGGGTGAAAAACTGTTTTTT. Its translation is CASRYYRQGEKLFF.

This chain connects TRBV27 to TRBJ1-1, with D possibly TRBD1 on 6 matching bases. This CDR3 contains 14 residues. Trimming removed 7 bases at V and 5 bases at J, with 17 bases between. Per germline, CDR1 MNHEY and CDR2 SMNVEV (reference sequence). The CDR3: CASTGVVGRTEAFF. The CDR3 coding sequence is TGTGCCAGCACAGGGGTGGTGGGCCGGACTGAAGCTTTCTTT.

The rearrangement uses TRBV6-5 and TRBJ2-7, with D possibly TRBD2 on 5 matching bases. The CDR3 has 14 residues. Germline CDR1 reads MNHEY; CDR2 reads SVGAGI. V shed 0 bases and J shed 0 bases, with 6 bases lying between them. Written as DNA, the CDR3 is TGTGCCAGCAGTTACTCGAGGGCCTCCTACGAGCAGTACTTC. Protein: CASSYSRASYEQYF.

The V gene is TRBV19, the J gene TRBJ1-5, with no clear D. The length of the CDR3 is 16 residues. From germline, CDR1 is LNHDA and CDR2 SQIVND (reference sequence). V was clipped by 3 bases and J by 0 bases, with 12 bases between them. CDR3 bases: TGTGCCAGTAGTATCCCACAGTCCTATAGCAATCAGCCCCAGCATTTT. Translated: CASSIPQSYSNQPQHF.

V is TRBV4-3 and J is TRBJ2-1; the match to TRBD2 covers 11 bases. This CDR3 is built from 15 residues. Trimming removed 5 bases from V and 12 bases from J; junction bases left unmatched: 12. Germline values: CDR1 LGHNA, CDR2 YSLEER. In DNA form, the CDR3 reads TGCGCCAGCAGCGTGACTAGCGGGGTGGCGGAATCGCAGTTCTTC. It specifies CASSVTSGVAESQFF.

This chain joins TRBV5-1 and TRBJ1-1; 8 nucleotides line up with TRBD1. With V trimmed by 4 bases and J by 2 bases, 13 bases remained unmatched. Germline V gene sequence: CDR1 SGHRS, CDR2 YFSETQ. The CDR3 has 17 amino acids. The CDR3 DNA reads as TGCGCCAGCAGCCACAGGGGGAGTCCTAGGTCAAACACTGAAGCTTTCTTT. As protein: CASSHRGSPRSNTEAFF.

V and J are TRBV2 and TRBJ2-2, with a possible D match to TRBD1 (6 bases). There are 13 residues in the CDR3. Germline CDR1 SNHLY, CDR2 FYNNEI. Trimming removed 4 bases at V and 5 bases at J, with 8 bases between. The CDR3 sequence is CASSVQGTGELFF. The DNA of the CDR3 is TGTGCCAGCAGTGTACAGGGAACCGGGGAGCTGTTTTTT.

The chain uses TRBV19 and TRBJ2-1; TRBD2 aligns across 11 bases. Germline V gives CDR1 LNHDA, CDR2 SQIVND (reference sequence). This CDR3 has 15 amino acids. Trimming took 6 bases from V and 4 from J; bases not matched to a gene: 5. CDR3 DNA sequence: TGTGCCAGTAGCCGAACTAGCGGGGGATACAATGAGCAGTTCTTC. The encoded protein is CASSRTSGGYNEQFF. The entire variable domain, with the rest obtained from reference TRBV19 and TRBJ2-1, is as follows: DGGITQSPKYLFRKEGQNVTLSCEQNLNHDAMYWYRQDPGQGLRLIYYSQIVNDFQKGDIAEGYSVSREKKESFPLTVTSAQKNPTAFYLCASSRTSGGYNEQFFGPGTRLTVL.

The V gene is TRBV5-8, the J gene TRBJ2-5; D unresolved. V lost 0 bases to trimming and J lost 2 bases, with 11 bases between them. From germline, CDR1 is SGHTS and CDR2 YDEGEE. The CDR3 has 15 amino acids. The CDR3 coding sequence is TGTGCCAGCAGCTTGGGCAACAGTTTTCAAGAGACCCAGTACTTC. Amino acids: CASSLGNSFQETQYF.

The chain combines TRBV18 with TRBJ1-1; D uncertain. Between the trimmed V and J ends, which lost 3 bases and 11 bases, there was a span of 10 bases. The CDR3 runs 11 residues. CDR1 is KGHSH, CDR2 LQKENI, per germline. CDR3 loop: CASSPDSGAFF. In DNA, the CDR3 is TGTGCCAGCTCACCGGATTCCGGGGCTTTCTTT.

In its sample, this clone was seen once. The V and J genes are TRBV7-9 and TRBJ2-1; 8 bases fit TRBD1. The CDR3 runs to 13 residues. Germline trimming cut 3 bases from V and 8 bases from J; bases unmatched to any gene: 3. The V gene's germline CDR1 is SEHNR and CDR2 FQNEAQ (reference sequence). CDR3 DNA: TGTGCCAGCAGCTTCAAACAGGGGGATGAGCAGTTCTTC. Protein sequence: CASSFKQGDEQFF.

The chain is built from TRBV18 and TRBJ2-7; D is perhaps TRBD1 (6 bases). Germline V lookup: CDR1 KGHSH, CDR2 LQKENI. CDR3 length equals 14 residues. Trimming took off 4 bases at V and 0 bases at J, with 10 bases between the two ends. The CDR3 protein is CASSRQGSSYEQYF. CDR3 in DNA: TGTGCCAGCTCACGCCAGGGGTCCTCCTACGAGCAGTACTTC.

V gene TRBV18 combines with J gene TRBJ1-1; possible D gene TRBD1, 5 bases. Looked up from germline, CDR1 is KGHSH and CDR2 is LQKENI. V was pared by 6 bases and J by 5 bases, with 22 bases between. The CDR3 has 16 residues. Here the CDR3 reads CASSPNPGLGGTEAFF. DNA for the CDR3: TGTGCCAGCTCGCCCAACCCAGGGCTTGGTGGGACTGAAGCTTTCTTT.

This clone was seen a single time. The chain employs TRBV29-1 and TRBJ1-1; 8 nucleotides agree with TRBD1. The J segment lost 6 bases and the V segment lost 4 bases, leaving 7 bases of the junction unmatched. The CDR3 length is 13 residues. Germline V gene lookup returns CDR1 SQVTM and CDR2 ANQGSEA. The CDR3, as DNA: TGCAGCGTTGGGACAGGGTTGACCCCTGAAGCTTTCTTT. This gives the protein CSVGTGLTPEAFF.

This chain uses TRBV21-1 with TRBJ1-1; the table gives TRBD1 as D, unverified against the DNA. TRBV21-1 is flagged as a pseudogene. This CDR3 region has 17 residues. This chain's CDR3 is CASSKEGQGPDGTEAFF. CDR3 in DNA: TGTGCCAGCAGCAAAGAAGGACAGGGACCCGATGGTACTGAAGCTTTCTTT.

The V call is TRBV6-5, the J call TRBJ2-6; TRBD2 matches at 10 bases. The CDR3 spans 15 residues. Germline V gene lookup returns CDR1 MNHEY and CDR2 SVGAGI. V lost 8 bases, J lost 2 bases, and 3 bases stayed unmatched. The CDR3 sequence is CASASGGAGANVLTF. DNA for the CDR3: TGTGCCAGCGCTAGCGGGGGAGCTGGGGCCAACGTCCTGACTTTC.

The V and J genes are TRBV28 and TRBJ2-1, with 12 bases identical to TRBD2. Trimming at V came to 2 bases and at J to 4 bases, leaving 3 bases not matched to a gene. The CDR3 covers 16 residues. CDR1 and CDR2 from the germline V gene are MDHEN and SYDVKM. The CDR3 loop reads CASSLIGLAGYNEQFF. DNA for the CDR3: TGTGCCAGCAGTTTAATCGGACTAGCGGGATACAATGAGCAGTTCTTC.

This chain uses TRBV29-1 with TRBJ2-3; 10 bases align to TRBD1. V was clipped by 7 bases and J by 3 bases; unmatched bases: 7. Germline V gives CDR1 SQVTM, CDR2 ANQGSEA. The CDR3 covers 14 residues. CDR3 in DNA: TGCAGCGCCCCGGGACAGGGGTTTACAGATACGCAGTATTTT. It specifies CSAPGQGFTDTQYF.

Worth noting for this clone: This same CDR3 is encoded by further DNA sequences in the sample. The genes are TRBV4-1 and TRBJ2-1; 7 nucleotides line up with TRBD2. V was pared by 5 bases and J by 6 bases, with 10 bases of the junction left unmatched. CDR3 length: 15 amino acids. CDR1 is MGHRA and CDR2 is YSYEKL in the germline V gene. The CDR3 here is CASSERGNRFNEQFF. DNA for the CDR3: TGCGCCAGCAGCGAGCGGGGTAACCGGTTCAATGAGCAGTTCTTC.

The genes are TRBV2 and TRBJ2-5; D is possibly TRBD2 (7 bases). Germline CDR1 reads SNHLY; CDR2 reads FYNNEI. With 8 bases removed from V and 3 bases from J, the gap between germline ends came to 19 bases. The CDR3 totals 15 residues. DNA for the CDR3: TGTGCCAGCCTCAGGGGAGGGGCAACAGAAGAGACCCAGTACTTC. Its translation: CASLRGGATEETQYF.

The chain recombines TRBV19 with TRBJ1-1; a possible D gene is TRBD1 (5 bases). From germline, CDR1 is LNHDA and CDR2 SQIVND (reference sequence). The CDR3 sequence is 13 residues long. Between the trimmed V and J ends, which lost 10 bases and 3 bases, there was a span of 15 bases. The CDR3 DNA reads as TGTGCCACCCTTCCCCAGGGTTACACTGAAGCTTTCTTT. Its protein product is CATLPQGYTEAFF.

This chain connects TRBV7-7 to TRBJ2-6; 8 bases line up with TRBD1. The V gene end was trimmed by 1 base and the J gene end by 2 bases; junction bases not matched to a gene: 4. Germline CDR1 SSHAT, CDR2 FNYEAQ (reference sequence). This CDR3 is 17 amino acids long. The CDR3 sequence: CASSLEPQGAGANVLTF. The CDR3 nucleotides read TGTGCCAGCAGCTTAGAGCCACAGGGGGCTGGGGCCAACGTCCTGACTTTC.

This clone was counted a single time. Written as DNA, the CDR3 is TGTGCCAGCAGCTTGGTGCTCAGGGGATCTCCCGGGGCCAACGTCCTGACTTTC. Encoded protein: CASSLVLRGSPGANVLTF. The chain employs TRBV5-8 and TRBJ2-6; D perhaps matches TRBD1 (6 bases). The V end lost 0 bases, the J end lost 4 bases, and 17 bases lay between the germline ends. Germline V gives CDR1 SGHTS, CDR2 YDEGEE. CDR3 length: 18 amino acids.

The chain links TRBV7-2 to TRBJ2-4, with 11 bases matching TRBD2. Germline CDR1 is SGHTA and CDR2 is FQGNSA. Unmatched junction bases numbered 3, after V lost 3 bases and J lost 2 bases. The CDR3 extends over 16 amino acids. CDR3: CASSFSSGRTKNIQYF. CDR3 nucleotide sequence: TGTGCCAGCAGCTTTTCTAGCGGGAGGACCAAAAACATTCAGTACTTC.